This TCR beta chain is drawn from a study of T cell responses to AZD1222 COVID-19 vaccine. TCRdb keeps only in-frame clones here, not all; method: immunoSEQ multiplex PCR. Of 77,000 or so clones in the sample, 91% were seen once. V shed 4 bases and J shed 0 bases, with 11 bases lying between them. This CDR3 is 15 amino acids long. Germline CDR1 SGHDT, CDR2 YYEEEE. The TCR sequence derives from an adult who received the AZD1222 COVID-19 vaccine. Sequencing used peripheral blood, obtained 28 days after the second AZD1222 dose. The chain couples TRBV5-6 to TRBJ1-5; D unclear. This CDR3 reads CASSALGYSNQPQHF. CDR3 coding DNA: TGTGCCAGCAGCGCCTTGGGGTATAGCAATCAGCCCCAGCATTTT.